A selection of T cell receptor beta chains follows, all from one sample in a study of blood T cell repertoires in COVID-19. Data came from immunoSEQ multiplex PCR; TCRdb stores just in-frame clones and leaves some out. The sample includes almost 250,000 clones, around 87% of them seen just once. The sequenced material came from PBMCs or T cells enriched from blood (not recorded which). The receptors derive from a woman in her forties or fifties who had recovered from COVID-19. Each CDR3 is given with its conserved first and last residue.

V	J	CDR3
TRBV28	TRBJ2-5	CASSSETQYF
TRBV7-3	TRBJ2-3	CASSDSGDTQYF
TRBV7-3	TRBJ2-6	CASSLRVFGGGTGDSGANVLTF
TRBV9	TRBJ1-6	CASSVMGQVESPLHF
TRBV27	TRBJ2-7	CASSLSLAPTYEQYF
TRBV28	TRBJ1-2	CASSWAGLGYTF
TRBV5-4	TRBJ1-1	CASSIRDRGPETEAFF
TRBV27	TRBJ1-4	CASSLEGRRNEKLFF
TRBV2	TRBJ2-5	CAGSTSVETQYF
TRBV28	TRBJ1-1	CASSFHRAGVSRNTEAFF
TRBV10-3	TRBJ2-3	CAISDTSGLTDTQYF
TRBV6-6	TRBJ2-7	CASTSGRKLDEQYF
TRBV10-3	TRBJ1-1	CAISESIQGHMNTEAFF
TRBV4-2	TRBJ1-1	CASSQDLIQGLGAFF
TRBV28	TRBJ1-1	CASSLTRGGLNTEAFF
TRBV29-1	TRBJ2-1	CSVVAEPLQTGQFF
TRBV27	TRBJ2-2	CASSSGTGFPGELFF
TRBV29-1	TRBJ2-7	CSASETYEQYF
TRBV4-3	TRBJ2-1	CASSGQSTGGNEQFF
TRBV11-3	TRBJ2-7	CASSGGTSEGEQYF
TRBV28	TRBJ1-1	CASIETGGNTEAFF
TRBV19	TRBJ2-2	CASSNYRGGNGELFF
TRBV18	TRBJ2-1	CASSPRTATDEQFF
TRBV27	TRBJ2-3	CASSEEFHGRAGGTQYF
TRBV28	TRBJ1-6	CASSPGDRVGSSPLHF
TRBV9	TRBJ2-1	CASSVAGGLYNEQFF
TRBV4-3	TRBJ2-7	CASSQGGVYEQYF
TRBV6-6	TRBJ2-2	CASSREWGESGGELFF
TRBV4-1	TRBJ2-4	CASSQEEALNIQYF
TRBV2	TRBJ1-2	CASSERSGIYGYTF
TRBV19	TRBJ2-5	CASREREGWGETQYF
TRBV9	TRBJ1-4	CASSEWGGSNEKLFF
TRBV28	TRBJ2-1	CASSPHHGQGTINEQFF
TRBV3-1/TRBV3-2	TRBJ2-2	CASSPLFSTSENTGELFF
TRBV5-6	TRBJ2-3	CASSPAGRGTDTQYF
TRBV28	TRBJ2-1	CASRGGVMVDEQFF
TRBV5-1	TRBJ1-2	CASSLDYRGNYGYTF
TRBV5-1	TRBJ2-5	CASRAGNEETQYF
TRBV7-8	TRBJ2-1	CASSRPGTSGISLFF
TRBV11-3	TRBJ2-1	CASSRTGKGSPEQFF
TRBV10-3	TRBJ2-3	CAVRLDSNTDTQYF
TRBV19	TRBJ1-5	CASAQGWGVQPQHF
TRBV11-2	TRBJ1-1	CASSLIGTTKNTEAFF
TRBV5-1	TRBJ1-1	CASYKVMGGNTEAFF
TRBV5-3	TRBJ2-7	CARRPHLYSYEQYF
TRBV3-1/TRBV3-2	TRBJ1-1	CASSQGADTEAFF
TRBV21-1	TRBJ1-2	CASSTKTGGKYGYTF
TRBV7-9	TRBJ1-1	CASSFYLGGTEAFF